This TCR beta chain was recovered during a study of vaccination and CD4 T cells after COVID-19. Study summary: Between diagnosis and the drawing of post-COVID samples lay a median around 100 days (range 35 to 161).

The Oncomine TCR Beta short-read assay generated sequence data from the DNA of cultured CD4+ T cells. TCRdb reanalysed the PCR reads using MiXCR and keeps one entry per CDR3 protein. The table lists 20,000 or so distinct CDR3 sequences, about 21% of them singletons. The CDR3 has 13 residues. V dropped 2 bases and J dropped 7; count of bases not matched to a gene: 2. Germline loops: CDR1 SGHDN, CDR2 FVKESK. In the case of this clonotype: Its antigen is as yet unknown.

Indicated treatment: roughly 10-day PBMC culture with coronavirus spike peptide pools or control peptides (ViraFEST assay). Some 2.2 million PBMCs were grown per well alongside roughly 10 IU/ml IL-2 and around 9.6 ug/ml peptide pools. The TCR originated in a human donor with COVID-19. The chain couples TRBV14 to TRBJ1-2, with 9 bases matching TRBD1. Sequencing was performed on cultured CD4+ T cells from blood. CDR3 in amino acids: CASSQIQGAGYTF. DNA for the CDR3: TGTGCCAGCAGCCAAATACAGGGGGCTGGCTACACCTTC.